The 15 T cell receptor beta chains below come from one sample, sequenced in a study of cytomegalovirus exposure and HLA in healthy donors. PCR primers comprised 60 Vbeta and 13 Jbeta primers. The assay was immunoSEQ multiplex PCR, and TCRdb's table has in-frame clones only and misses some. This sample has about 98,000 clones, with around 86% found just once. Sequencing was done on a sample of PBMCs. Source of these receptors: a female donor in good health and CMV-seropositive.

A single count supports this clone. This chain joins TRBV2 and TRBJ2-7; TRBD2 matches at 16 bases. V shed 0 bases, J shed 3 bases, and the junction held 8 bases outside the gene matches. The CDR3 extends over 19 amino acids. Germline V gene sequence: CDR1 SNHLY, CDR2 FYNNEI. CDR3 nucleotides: TGTGCCAGCAGTGAAGCTGGGACTAGCGGGGGGGCTTGGTTCTACGAGCAGTACTTC. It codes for CASSEAGTSGGAWFYEQYF.

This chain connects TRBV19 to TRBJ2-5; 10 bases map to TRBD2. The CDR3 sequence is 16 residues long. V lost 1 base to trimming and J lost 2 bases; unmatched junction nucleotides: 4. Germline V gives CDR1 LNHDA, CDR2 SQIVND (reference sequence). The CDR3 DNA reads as TGTGCCAGTAGTATAGTAACTAGCGGGGTACAAGAGACCCAGTACTTC. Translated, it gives CASSIVTSGVQETQYF.

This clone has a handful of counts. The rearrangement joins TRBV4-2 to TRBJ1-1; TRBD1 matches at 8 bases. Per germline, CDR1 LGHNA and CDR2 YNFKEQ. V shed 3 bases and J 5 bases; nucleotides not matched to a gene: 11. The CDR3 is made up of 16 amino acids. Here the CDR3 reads CASSHVSQGARTEAFF. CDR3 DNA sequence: TGTGCCAGCAGCCATGTCTCCCAGGGGGCGCGAACTGAAGCTTTCTTT.

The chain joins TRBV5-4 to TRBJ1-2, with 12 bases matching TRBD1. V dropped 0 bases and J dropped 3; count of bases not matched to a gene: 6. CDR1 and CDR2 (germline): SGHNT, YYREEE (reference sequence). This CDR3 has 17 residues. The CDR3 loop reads CASSLAGTGGADYGYTF. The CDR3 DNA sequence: TGTGCCAGCAGCTTGGCCGGGACAGGGGGCGCTGACTATGGCTACACCTTC. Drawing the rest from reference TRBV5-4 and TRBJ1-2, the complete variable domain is ETGVTQSPTHLIKTRGQQVTLRCSSQSGHNTVSWYQQALGQGPQFIFQYYREEENGRGNFPPRFSGLQFPNYSSELNVNALELDDSALYLCASSLAGTGGADYGYTFGSGTRLTVV.

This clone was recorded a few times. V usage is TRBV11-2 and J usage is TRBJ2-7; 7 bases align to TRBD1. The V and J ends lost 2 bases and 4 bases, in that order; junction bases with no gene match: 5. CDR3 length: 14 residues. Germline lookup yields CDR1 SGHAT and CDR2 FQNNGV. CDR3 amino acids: CASSLWDRAYEQYF. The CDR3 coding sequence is TGTGCCAGCAGCTTATGGGACAGAGCATACGAGCAGTACTTC.

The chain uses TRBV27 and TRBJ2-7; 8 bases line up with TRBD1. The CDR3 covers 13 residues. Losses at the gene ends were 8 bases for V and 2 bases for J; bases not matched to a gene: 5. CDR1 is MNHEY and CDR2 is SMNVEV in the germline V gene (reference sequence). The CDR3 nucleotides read TGTGCCAGCGGACAGGGAGGCCCCTACGAGCAGTACTTC. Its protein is CASGQGGPYEQYF.

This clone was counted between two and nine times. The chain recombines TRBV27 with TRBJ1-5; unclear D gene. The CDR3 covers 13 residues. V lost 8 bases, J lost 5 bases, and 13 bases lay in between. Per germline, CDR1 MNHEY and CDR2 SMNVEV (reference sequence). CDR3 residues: CASRTGFDQPQHF. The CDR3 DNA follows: TGTGCCAGCCGCACGGGGTTCGATCAGCCCCAGCATTTT.

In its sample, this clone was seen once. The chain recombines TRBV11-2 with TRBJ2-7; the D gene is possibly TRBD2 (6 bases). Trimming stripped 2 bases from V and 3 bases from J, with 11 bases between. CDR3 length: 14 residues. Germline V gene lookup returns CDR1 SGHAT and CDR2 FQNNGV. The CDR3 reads CASSLSQGGYEQYF. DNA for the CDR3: TGTGCCAGCAGCTTATCTCAGGGAGGCTACGAGCAGTACTTC.

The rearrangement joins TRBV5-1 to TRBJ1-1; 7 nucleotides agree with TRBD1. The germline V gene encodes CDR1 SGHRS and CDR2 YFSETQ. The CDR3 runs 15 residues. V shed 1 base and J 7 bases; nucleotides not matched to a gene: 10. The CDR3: CASSLMGTTGVEAFF. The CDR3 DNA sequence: TGCGCCAGCAGCTTGATGGGTACTACAGGGGTTGAAGCTTTCTTT.

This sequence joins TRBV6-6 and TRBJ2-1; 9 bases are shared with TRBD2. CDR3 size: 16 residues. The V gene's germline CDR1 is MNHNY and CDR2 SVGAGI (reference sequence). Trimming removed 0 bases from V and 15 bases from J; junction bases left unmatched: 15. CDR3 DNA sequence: TGTGCCAGCAGTTACTCCGGACTAGCGACCTCAGCCGCGACGTTCTTC. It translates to CASSYSGLATSAATFF.

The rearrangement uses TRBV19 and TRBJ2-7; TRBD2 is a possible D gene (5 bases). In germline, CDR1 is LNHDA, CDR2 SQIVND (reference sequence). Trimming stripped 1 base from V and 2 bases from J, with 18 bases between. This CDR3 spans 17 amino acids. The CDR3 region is CASSIGRFVGGTYEQYF. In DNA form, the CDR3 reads TGTGCCAGTAGTATAGGGCGATTCGTTGGAGGTACCTACGAGCAGTACTTC.

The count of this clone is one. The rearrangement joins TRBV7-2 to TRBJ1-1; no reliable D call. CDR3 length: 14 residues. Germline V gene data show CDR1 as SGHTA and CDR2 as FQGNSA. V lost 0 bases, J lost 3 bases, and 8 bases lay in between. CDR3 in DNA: TGTGCCAGCAGCTTAGCTCTGGGAGACACTGAAGCTTTCTTT. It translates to CASSLALGDTEAFF.

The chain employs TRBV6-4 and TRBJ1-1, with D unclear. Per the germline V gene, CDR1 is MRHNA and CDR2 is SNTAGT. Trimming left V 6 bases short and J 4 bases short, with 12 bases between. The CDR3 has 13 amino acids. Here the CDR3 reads CASSLRPGTEAFF. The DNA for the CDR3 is TGTGCCAGCAGCTTGCGACCGGGCACTGAAGCTTTCTTT.

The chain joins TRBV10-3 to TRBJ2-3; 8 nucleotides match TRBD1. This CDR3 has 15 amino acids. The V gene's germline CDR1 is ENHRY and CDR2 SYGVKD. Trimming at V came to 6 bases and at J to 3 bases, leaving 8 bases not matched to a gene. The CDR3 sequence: CAIRKDRAVTDTQYF. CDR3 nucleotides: TGTGCCATCAGGAAGGACAGGGCAGTAACAGATACGCAGTATTTT.

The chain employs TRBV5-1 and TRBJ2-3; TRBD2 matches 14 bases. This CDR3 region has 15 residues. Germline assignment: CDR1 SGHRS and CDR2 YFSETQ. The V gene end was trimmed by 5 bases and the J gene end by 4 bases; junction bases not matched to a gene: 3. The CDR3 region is CASRPGLAGADTQYF. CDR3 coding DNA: TGCGCCAGCAGGCCGGGACTAGCGGGGGCAGATACGCAGTATTTT.